The 24 T cell receptor beta chains presented below share a single source sample, sequenced in a study of blood T cell repertoires in COVID-19. Clones were read by immunoSEQ multiplex PCR, and TCRdb kept only the in-frame ones, dropping some. The sample has about 95,000 clones; around 81% are singletons. Sequencing input: peripheral blood. These receptors all stem from a man at least 80 years old with COVID-19, enrolled during active disease.

This clone has more than one count but fewer than ten. The chain recombines TRBV5-6 with TRBJ1-5; D remains ambiguous. Trimming left V 2 bases short and J 3 bases short, with 18 bases between. The CDR3 has 17 amino acids. In germline, CDR1 is SGHDT, CDR2 YYEEEE. The CDR3, as DNA: TGTGCCAGCAGCTTAATGGATAGCCGGGTTATCAATCAGCCCCAGCATTTT. Protein sequence: CASSLMDSRVINQPQHF.

This chain links TRBV19 with TRBJ1-5; D not certain. The germline V gene has CDR1 LNHDA and CDR2 SQIVND (reference sequence). Trimming left V 4 bases short and J 3 bases short, with 4 bases between. The CDR3 extends over 12 amino acids. The CDR3 spells CASSNINQPQHF. CDR3 sequence (DNA): TGTGCCAGTAGTAACATCAATCAGCCCCAGCATTTT.

This chain joins TRBV6-2 or TRBV6-3 and TRBJ1-5, with 9 bases fitting TRBD1. CDR3 size: 18 residues. J was trimmed by 4 bases and V by 1 base; bases with no gene match: 11. CDR1 is MNHEY and CDR2 is SVGEGT in the germline V gene. CDR3 residues: CASSYWGTGRWPNQPQHF. CDR3 coding DNA: TGTGCCAGCAGTTACTGGGGGACAGGGCGTTGGCCTAATCAGCCCCAGCATTTT.

The chain has TRBV5-1 and TRBJ2-5, with a weak D call TRBD1 (6 bases). The CDR3 runs 15 residues. In germline, CDR1 is SGHRS, CDR2 YFSETQ. Trimming stripped 1 base from V and 4 bases from J, with 14 bases between. The CDR3 here is CASSLQGSNLETQYF. The CDR3 region has the DNA TGCGCCAGCAGCTTGCAGGGGTCGAATTTAGAGACCCAGTACTTC. The full variable domain, with the rest looked up from reference TRBV5-1 and TRBJ2-5, is KAGVTQTPRYLIKTRGQQVTLSCSPISGHRSVSWYQQTPGQGLQFLFEYFSETQRNKGNFPGRFSGRQFSNSRSEMNVSTLELGDSALYLCASSLQGSNLETQYFGPGTRLLVL.

J is TRBJ2-7 and V is TRBV30, with 9 bases identical to TRBD2. The CDR3 consists of 14 residues. V lost 4 bases to trimming and J lost 2 bases; unmatched junction nucleotides: 6. Germline V gene sequence: CDR1 GTSNPN, CDR2 SVGIG (reference sequence). CDR3 sequence (DNA): TGTGCCTGGACTAGCGGGATTAGTGCCTACGAGCAGTACTTC. Protein product: CAWTSGISAYEQYF.

The chain combines TRBV6-5 with TRBJ1-2; TRBD1 might be the D (6 bases). The length of the CDR3 is 14 residues. Germline V lookup: CDR1 MNHEY, CDR2 SVGAGI. Trimming stripped 6 bases from V and 1 base from J, with 12 bases between. Here the CDR3 DNA reads TGTGCCAGCAGACAACAGGGAGATAACTATGGCTACACCTTC. It yields the protein CASRQQGDNYGYTF.

The chain employs TRBV11-2 and TRBJ2-7, with 12 positions matching TRBD2. After removal of 8 bases from V and 3 bases from J, the junction contained 8 bases not matched to a gene. There are 15 residues in the CDR3. The germline V gene encodes CDR1 SGHAT and CDR2 FQNNGV. The CDR3 DNA follows: TGTGCCAGCTCGGAGGGACTAGCGGGCTACTACGAGCAGTACTTC. Encoded protein: CASSEGLAGYYEQYF.

The rearrangement joins TRBV20-1 to TRBJ1-2, with a tentative D call TRBD1 (6 bases). The CDR3 spans 13 residues. The V end was cut by 3 bases, the J end by 7 bases, with 15 bases between. Germline V gives CDR1 DFQATT, CDR2 SNEGSKA (reference sequence). DNA for the CDR3: TGCAGTGCTAGTACTGGGGGCGCTTTTGGCTACACCTTC. It encodes CSASTGGAFGYTF.

The chain joins TRBV5-6 to TRBJ1-2; D gene unclear. The germline gives CDR1 SGHDT, CDR2 YYEEEE. The V gene lost 4 bases and the J gene lost 4 bases, with 17 bases spanning the gap. The length of the CDR3 is 15 residues. The CDR3 DNA sequence: TGTGCCAGCAGCCCCGGATCGAGCGGGTTCTATGGCTACACCTTC. Protein: CASSPGSSGFYGYTF.

This clone appeared a few times. V usage is TRBV30 and J usage is TRBJ1-5; D gene unclear. Germline-derived CDR1 and CDR2 are GTSNPN and SVGIG (reference sequence). The CDR3 is 14 amino acids. With 0 bases removed from V and 1 base from J, the gap between germline ends came to 7 bases. CDR3 coding DNA: TGTGCCTGGAGTGTTGGCCCAAGCAATCAGCCCCAGCATTTT. Amino acid sequence: CAWSVGPSNQPQHF.

This sequence joins TRBV27 and TRBJ1-2; D gene ambiguous. This CDR3 spans 14 amino acids. In germline, CDR1 is MNHEY, CDR2 SMNVEV (reference sequence). The germline V and J ends were trimmed by 7 bases and 3 bases, with 15 bases remaining between them. CDR3: CASKKQWEDYGYTF. The CDR3 DNA follows: TGTGCCAGCAAGAAACAGTGGGAGGACTATGGCTACACCTTC.

Details on this clone: Sequence at one end of the junction differs from germline and may be a read error. V is TRBV7-7 and J is TRBJ1-1; 7 bases are shared with TRBD1. Germline V CDR1 and CDR2: SSHAT, FNYEAQ (reference sequence). This CDR3 has 17 amino acids. DNA for the CDR3: TGTGCTAGCAGCTCAACCCACGCGACAGGGTTGGACACTGAAGCTTTCTTT. Translated, it gives CASSSTHATGLDTEAFF.

CDR3 DNA sequence: TGTGCCAGCAGTGGACAGTCCTACGAGCAGTACTTC. This codes for CASSGQSYEQYF. The genes are TRBV28 and TRBJ2-7, with a tentative D call TRBD1 (6 bases). Germline CDR1 reads MDHEN; CDR2 reads SYDVKM. The V and J ends lost 5 bases and 1 base respectively, with 6 bases between them. This CDR3 comprises 12 residues.

Note on this clone: One junction end does not reproduce the germline sequence, and a read error may be involved. This chain links TRBV18 with TRBJ1-3; 7 bases agree with TRBD1. The germline V gene encodes CDR1 KGHSH and CDR2 LQKENI. The CDR3 contains 18 residues. The CDR3 protein is CASSPQRTGQSSGNTMYF. The DNA of the CDR3 is TGTGCCAGCTCACCTCAGAGAACGGGACAGAGCTCTGGAAACACCATGTATTTT.

The J gene is TRBJ2-1, the V gene TRBV4-2; D possibly corresponds to TRBD1 (6 bases). V was cut by 4 bases and J by 15 bases, with 22 bases left in between. CDR3 length equals 14 residues. Germline loops: CDR1 LGHNA, CDR2 YNFKEQ. CDR3 region: CASSPTSRDNIWFF. The CDR3, as DNA: TGTGCCAGCAGCCCCACCTCACGGGACAATATTTGGTTCTTC.

This chain connects TRBV7-3 to TRBJ2-5, with a weak D call TRBD2 (6 bases). This CDR3 is built from 13 residues. Germline V gene data show CDR1 as SGHTA and CDR2 as FQGTGA. Trimming stripped 1 base from V and 5 bases from J, with 8 bases between. The CDR3 loop reads CASSLMGGETQYF. For the CDR3, the DNA is TGTGCCAGCAGCTTAATGGGGGGTGAGACCCAGTACTTC.

This clone was detected only once. V usage is TRBV9 and J usage is TRBJ2-5; 10 nucleotides line up with TRBD2. The CDR3 totals 18 residues. V shed 3 bases and J 4 bases; nucleotides not matched to a gene: 15. The V gene's germline CDR1 is SGDLS and CDR2 YYNGEE. CDR3: CASSEYSSGGFQVETQYF. The DNA of the CDR3 is TGTGCCAGCAGCGAATACTCTAGCGGGGGTTTCCAAGTAGAGACCCAGTACTTC.

CDR3 in amino acids: CASSDVVSDTQYF. Written as DNA, the CDR3 is TGCGCCAGCAGTGATGTAGTTTCAGATACGCAGTATTTT. The rearrangement uses TRBV5-1 and TRBJ2-3, with unresolved D. From germline, CDR1 is SGHRS and CDR2 YFSETQ. The CDR3 is 13 amino acids. Trimming removed 5 bases from V and 4 bases from J, with 11 bases in between.

The CDR3 DNA reads TGTGCCATCAGTGACTCCGGGACAGCCGCCTACGAGCAGTACTTC. Residues: CAISDSGTAAYEQYF. The rearrangement links TRBV10-3 to TRBJ2-7; 7 nucleotides line up with TRBD1. Germline-derived CDR1 and CDR2 are ENHRY and SYGVKD. This CDR3 is built from 15 residues. J gave up 2 bases and V 3 bases, and 7 bases lay outside the gene matches.

The chain links TRBV5-6 to TRBJ1-4; the D gene is possibly TRBD1 (6 bases). This CDR3 contains 15 residues. The ends were cut back, 0 bases at V and 7 bases at J, with 13 bases in the middle. The V gene's germline CDR1 is SGHDT and CDR2 YYEEEE. CDR3 protein: CASSLASGGGEKLFF. As DNA, the CDR3 is TGTGCCAGCAGCTTGGCTAGCGGGGGCGGTGAAAAACTGTTTTTT.

This clone was seen only a few times. CDR3 protein: CASSSRTSGGTGEQFF. CDR3 nucleotide sequence: TGTGCCAGCAGCTCCCGGACTAGCGGGGGGACGGGTGAGCAGTTCTTC. This chain links TRBV7-2 with TRBJ2-1, with 14 bases identical to TRBD2. This CDR3 is built from 16 residues. Per germline, CDR1 SGHTA and CDR2 FQGNSA. Trimming cost V 4 bases and J 9 bases; bases outside gene matches: 8. The variable domain in full, with the rest retrieved from reference TRBV7-2 and TRBJ2-1, is GAGVSQSPSNKVTEKGKDVELRCDPISGHTALYWYRQSLGQGLEFLIYFQGNSAPDKSGLPSDRFSAERTGGSVSTLTIQRTQQEDSAVYLCASSSRTSGGTGEQFFGPGTRLTVL.

The chain recombines TRBV2 with TRBJ1-2, with D perhaps matching TRBD1 (5 bases). The V gene lost 5 bases and the J gene lost 4 bases, with 14 bases spanning the gap. This CDR3 comprises 14 residues. CDR1 and CDR2 from the germline V gene are SNHLY and FYNNEI. The CDR3 loop reads CASSLQPGGYGYTF. CDR3 in DNA: TGTGCCAGCAGTTTACAACCCGGGGGCTATGGCTACACCTTC. The complete variable domain, with remaining parts taken from reference TRBV2 and TRBJ1-2, reads EPEVTQTPSHQVTQMGQEVILRCVPISNHLYFYWYRQILGQKVEFLVSFYNNEISEKSEIFDDQFSVERPDGSNFTLKIRSTKLEDSAMYFCASSLQPGGYGYTFGSGTRLTVV.

This clone appeared a single time. Written as DNA, the CDR3 is TGTGCCACCAGTGAAGGGGACTGGCCTCGCGAAAAACTGTTTTTT. Translated, it gives CATSEGDWPREKLFF. This sequence joins TRBV24-1 and TRBJ1-4; a possible D gene is TRBD1 (5 bases). The CDR3 totals 15 residues. CDR1 and CDR2 from the germline V gene are KGHDR and SFDVKD. V was shortened by 4 bases and J by 8 bases, with 16 bases between the two germline ends.

This chain uses TRBV10-3 with TRBJ2-2, with 11 bases that match TRBD2. The CDR3 has 16 residues. Per germline, CDR1 ENHRY and CDR2 SYGVKD. Losses at the gene ends were 10 bases for V and 5 bases for J; bases not matched to a gene: 12. CDR3 amino acids: CATGASGGFETGELFF. The CDR3, as DNA: TGTGCCACCGGGGCTAGCGGGGGGTTTGAGACCGGGGAGCTGTTTTTT.